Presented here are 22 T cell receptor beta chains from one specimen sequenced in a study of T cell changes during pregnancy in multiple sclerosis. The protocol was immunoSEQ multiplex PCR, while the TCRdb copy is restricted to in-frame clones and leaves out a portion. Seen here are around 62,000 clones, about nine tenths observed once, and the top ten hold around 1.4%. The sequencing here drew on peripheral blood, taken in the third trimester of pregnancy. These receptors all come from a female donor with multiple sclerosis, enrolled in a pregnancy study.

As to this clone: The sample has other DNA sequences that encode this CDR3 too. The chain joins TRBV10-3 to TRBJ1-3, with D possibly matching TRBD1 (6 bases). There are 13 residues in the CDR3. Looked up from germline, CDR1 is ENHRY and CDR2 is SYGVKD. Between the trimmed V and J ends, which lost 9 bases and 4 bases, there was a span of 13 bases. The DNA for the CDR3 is TGTGCCATACAACAGGGTGGGGGAAACACCATATATTTT. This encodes CAIQQGGGNTIYF.

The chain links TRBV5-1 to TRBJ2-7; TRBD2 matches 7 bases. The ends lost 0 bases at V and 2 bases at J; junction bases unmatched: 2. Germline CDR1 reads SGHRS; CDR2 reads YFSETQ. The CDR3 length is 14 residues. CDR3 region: CASSLDGTTYEQYF. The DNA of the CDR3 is TGCGCCAGCAGCTTGGACGGGACTACCTACGAGCAGTACTTC.

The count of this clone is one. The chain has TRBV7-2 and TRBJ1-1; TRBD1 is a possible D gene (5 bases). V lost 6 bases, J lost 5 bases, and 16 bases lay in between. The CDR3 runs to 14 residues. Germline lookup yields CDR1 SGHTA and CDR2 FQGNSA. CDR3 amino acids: CASRETPGLTEAFF. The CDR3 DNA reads TGTGCCAGCAGAGAGACTCCAGGGTTGACTGAAGCTTTCTTT.

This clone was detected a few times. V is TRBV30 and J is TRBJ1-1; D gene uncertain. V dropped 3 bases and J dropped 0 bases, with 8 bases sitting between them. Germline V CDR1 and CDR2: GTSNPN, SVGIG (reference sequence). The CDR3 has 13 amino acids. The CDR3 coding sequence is TGTGCCTGGAGCCGGACTATGAACACTGAAGCTTTCTTT. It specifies CAWSRTMNTEAFF.

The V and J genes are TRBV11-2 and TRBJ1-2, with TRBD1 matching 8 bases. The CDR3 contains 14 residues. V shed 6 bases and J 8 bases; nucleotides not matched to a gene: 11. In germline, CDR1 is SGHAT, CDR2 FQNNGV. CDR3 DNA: TGTGCCAGCAGTCAAGCGTCAGGGGGCAACGGCTACACCTTC. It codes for CASSQASGGNGYTF. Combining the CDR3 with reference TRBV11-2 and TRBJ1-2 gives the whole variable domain EAGVAQSPRYKIIEKRQSVAFWCNPISGHATLYWYQQILGQGPKLLIQFQNNGVVDDSQLPKDRFSAERLKGVDSTLKIQPAKLEDSAVYLCASSQASGGNGYTFGSGTRLTVV.

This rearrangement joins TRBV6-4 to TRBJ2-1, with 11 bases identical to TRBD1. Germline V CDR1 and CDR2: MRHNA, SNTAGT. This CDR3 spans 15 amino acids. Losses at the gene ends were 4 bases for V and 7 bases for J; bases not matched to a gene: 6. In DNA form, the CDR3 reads TGTGCCAGCAGTGGGGGACAGGGGGATACAAATGAGCAGTTCTTC. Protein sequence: CASSGGQGDTNEQFF.

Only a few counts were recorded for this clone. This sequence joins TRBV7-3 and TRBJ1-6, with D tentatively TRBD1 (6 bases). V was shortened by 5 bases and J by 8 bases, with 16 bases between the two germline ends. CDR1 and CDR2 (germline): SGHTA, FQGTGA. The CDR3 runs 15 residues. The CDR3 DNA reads TGTGCCAGCAGCATCGGGCAGCCAGGGGATTCACCCCTCCACTTT. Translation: CASSIGQPGDSPLHF. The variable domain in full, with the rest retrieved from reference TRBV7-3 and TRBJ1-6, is GAGVSQTPSNKVTEKGKYVELRCDPISGHTALYWYRQSLGQGPEFLIYFQGTGAADDSGLPNDRFFAVRPEGSVSTLKIQRTERGDSAVYLCASSIGQPGDSPLHFGNGTRLTVT.

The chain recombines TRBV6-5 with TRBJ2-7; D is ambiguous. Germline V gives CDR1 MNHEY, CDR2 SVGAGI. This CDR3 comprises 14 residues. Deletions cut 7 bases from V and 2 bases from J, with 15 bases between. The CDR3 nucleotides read TGTGCCAGCAACCCTCCCAATCGAGCCTACGAGCAGTACTTC. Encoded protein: CASNPPNRAYEQYF.

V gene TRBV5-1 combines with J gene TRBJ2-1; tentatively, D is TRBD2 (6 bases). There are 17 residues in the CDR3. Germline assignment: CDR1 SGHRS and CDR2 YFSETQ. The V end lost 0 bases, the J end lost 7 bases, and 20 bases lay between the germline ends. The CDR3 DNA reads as TGCGCCAGCAGCTTGGGGTCTATAGCGACGGGGAGGAATGAGCAGTTCTTC. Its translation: CASSLGSIATGRNEQFF.

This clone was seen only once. This CDR3 reads CASSRTGTGMSDTQYF. Here the CDR3 DNA reads TGTGCCAGCAGTCGTACCGGGACAGGGATGTCAGATACGCAGTATTTT. The chain carries TRBV7-9 and TRBJ2-3, with TRBD1 matching over 9 bases. CDR3 length: 16 amino acids. V trimming: 6 bases; J trimming: 4 bases; junction bases outside the gene matches: 11. Germline CDR1 is SEHNR and CDR2 is FQNEAQ (reference sequence).

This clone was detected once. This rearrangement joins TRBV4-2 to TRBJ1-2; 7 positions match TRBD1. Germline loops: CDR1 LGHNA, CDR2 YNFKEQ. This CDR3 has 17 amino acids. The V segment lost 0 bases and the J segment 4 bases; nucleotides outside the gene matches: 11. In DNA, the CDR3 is TGTGCCAGCAGCCAAGAGGGCCGGGACAGCGCTTTCTATGGCTACACCTTC. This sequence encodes CASSQEGRDSAFYGYTF.

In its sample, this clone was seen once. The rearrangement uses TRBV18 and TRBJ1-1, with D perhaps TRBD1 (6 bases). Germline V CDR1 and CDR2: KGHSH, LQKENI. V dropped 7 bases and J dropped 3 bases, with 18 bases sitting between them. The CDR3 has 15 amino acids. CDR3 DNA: TGTGCCAGCTTCTTTACAGGGCCCCGGGACACTGAAGCTTTCTTT. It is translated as CASFFTGPRDTEAFF.

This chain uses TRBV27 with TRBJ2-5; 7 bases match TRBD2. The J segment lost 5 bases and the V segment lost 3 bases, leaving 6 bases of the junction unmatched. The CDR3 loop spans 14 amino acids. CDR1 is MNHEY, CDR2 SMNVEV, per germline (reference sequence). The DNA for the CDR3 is TGTGCCAGCAGTTTTGCCCCGGGGGGTGAGACCCAGTACTTC. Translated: CASSFAPGGETQYF.

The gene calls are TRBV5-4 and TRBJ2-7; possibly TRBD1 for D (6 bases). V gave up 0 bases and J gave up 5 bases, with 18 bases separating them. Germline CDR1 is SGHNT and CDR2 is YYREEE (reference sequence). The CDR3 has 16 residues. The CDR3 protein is CASSLAGLSRGHEQYF. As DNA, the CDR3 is TGTGCCAGCAGCTTGGCTGGGTTAAGCAGGGGCCACGAGCAGTACTTC.

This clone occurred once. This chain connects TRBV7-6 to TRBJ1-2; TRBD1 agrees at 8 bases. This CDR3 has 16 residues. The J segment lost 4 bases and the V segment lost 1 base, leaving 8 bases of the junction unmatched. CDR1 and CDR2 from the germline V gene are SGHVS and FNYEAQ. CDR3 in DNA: TGTGCCAGCAGCTTAGACTCCAGGGGGCGAGGCTATGGCTACACCTTC. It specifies CASSLDSRGRGYGYTF.

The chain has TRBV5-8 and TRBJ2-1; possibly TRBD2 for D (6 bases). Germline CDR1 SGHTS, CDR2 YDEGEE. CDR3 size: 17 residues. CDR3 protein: CATLPGVGVSSYNEQFF. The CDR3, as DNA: TGTGCAACCCTCCCGGGGGTGGGGGTTAGTTCGTACAATGAGCAGTTCTTC.

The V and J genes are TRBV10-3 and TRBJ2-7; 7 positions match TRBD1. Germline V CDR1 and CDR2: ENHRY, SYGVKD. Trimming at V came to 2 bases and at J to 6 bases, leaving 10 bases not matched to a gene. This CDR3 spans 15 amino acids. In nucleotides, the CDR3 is TGTGCCATCAGTGAGGCCCTGGGACAGCCGACCGAGCAGTACTTC. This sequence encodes CAISEALGQPTEQYF.

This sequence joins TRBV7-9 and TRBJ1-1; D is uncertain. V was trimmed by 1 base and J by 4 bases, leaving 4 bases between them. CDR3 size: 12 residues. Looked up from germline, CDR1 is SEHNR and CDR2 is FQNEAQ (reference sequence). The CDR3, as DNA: TGTGCCAGCAGCTTAGGGGCCACTGAAGCTTTCTTT. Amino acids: CASSLGATEAFF.

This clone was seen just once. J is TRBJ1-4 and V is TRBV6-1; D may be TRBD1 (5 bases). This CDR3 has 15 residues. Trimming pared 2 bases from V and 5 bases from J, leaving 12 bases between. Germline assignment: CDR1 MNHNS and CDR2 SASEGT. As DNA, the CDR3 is TGTGCCAGCAGTGAATTGGGACTTTCAAATGAAAAACTGTTTTTT. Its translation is CASSELGLSNEKLFF.

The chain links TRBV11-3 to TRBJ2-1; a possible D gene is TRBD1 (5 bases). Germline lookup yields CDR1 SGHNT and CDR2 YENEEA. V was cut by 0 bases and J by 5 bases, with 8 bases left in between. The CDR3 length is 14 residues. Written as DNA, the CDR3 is TGTGCCAGCAGCTTAGACAAGGGGAACAATGAGCAGTTCTTC. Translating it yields CASSLDKGNNEQFF.

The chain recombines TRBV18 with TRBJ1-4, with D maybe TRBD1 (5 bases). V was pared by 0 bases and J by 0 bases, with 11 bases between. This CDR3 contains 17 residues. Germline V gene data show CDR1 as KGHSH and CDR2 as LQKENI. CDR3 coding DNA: TGTGCCAGCTCACCACCGGTACAGGCAGCAACTAATGAAAAACTGTTTTTT. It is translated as CASSPPVQAATNEKLFF.

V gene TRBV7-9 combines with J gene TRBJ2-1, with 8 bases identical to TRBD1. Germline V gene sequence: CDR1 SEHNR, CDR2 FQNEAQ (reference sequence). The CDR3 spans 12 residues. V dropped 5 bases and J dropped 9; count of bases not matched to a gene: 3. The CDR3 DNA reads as TGTGCCAGCAGCGGACAGGGTTTTGAGCAGTTCTTC. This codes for CASSGQGFEQFF.